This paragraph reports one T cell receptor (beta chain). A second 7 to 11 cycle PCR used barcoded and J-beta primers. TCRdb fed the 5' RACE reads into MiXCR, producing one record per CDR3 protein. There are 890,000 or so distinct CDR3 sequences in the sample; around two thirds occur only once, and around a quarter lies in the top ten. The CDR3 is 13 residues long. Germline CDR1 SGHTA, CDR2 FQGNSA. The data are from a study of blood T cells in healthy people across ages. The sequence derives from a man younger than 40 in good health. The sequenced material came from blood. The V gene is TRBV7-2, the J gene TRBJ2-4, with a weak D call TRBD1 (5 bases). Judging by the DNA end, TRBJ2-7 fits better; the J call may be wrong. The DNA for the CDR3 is TGTGCCAGCAGCCAATCGGGCAGGGACGAGCAGTACTTC. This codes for CASSQSGRDEQYF.